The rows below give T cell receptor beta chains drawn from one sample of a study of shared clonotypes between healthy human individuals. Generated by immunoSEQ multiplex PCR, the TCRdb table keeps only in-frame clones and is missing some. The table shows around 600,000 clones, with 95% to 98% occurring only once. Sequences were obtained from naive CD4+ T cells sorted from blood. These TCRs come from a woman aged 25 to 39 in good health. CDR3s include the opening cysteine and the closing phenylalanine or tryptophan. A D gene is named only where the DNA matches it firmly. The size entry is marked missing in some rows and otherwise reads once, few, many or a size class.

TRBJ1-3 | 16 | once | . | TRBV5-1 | CASSLEARPSGNTIYF | TGCGCCAGCAGCTTGGAGGCCAGGCCCTCTGGAAACACCATATATTTT
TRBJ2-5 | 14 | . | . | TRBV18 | CASSPGRDGETQYF | TGTGCCAGCTCACCAGGCAGGGACGGGGAGACCCAGTACTTC
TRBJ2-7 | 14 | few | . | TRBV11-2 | CASSFWRGYYEQYF | TGTGCCAGCAGCTTCTGGCGGGGATACTACGAGCAGTACTTC
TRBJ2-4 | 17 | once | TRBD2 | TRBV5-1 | CASSLGTSGRVINIQYF | TGCGCCAGCAGCTTAGGGACTAGCGGGAGAGTGATCAACATTCAGTACTTC
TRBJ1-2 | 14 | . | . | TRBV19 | CASSMVGQRYGYTF | TGTGCCAGTAGTATGGTGGGACAACGCTATGGCTACACCTTC
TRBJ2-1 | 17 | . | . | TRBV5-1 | CASSLAGRSDSYNEQFF | TGCGCCAGCAGCTTGGCTGGGAGGAGCGATTCCTACAATGAGCAGTTCTTC
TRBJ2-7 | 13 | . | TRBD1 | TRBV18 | CASSPRTGEEQYF | TGTGCCAGCTCACCCCGGACAGGGGAAGAGCAGTACTTC
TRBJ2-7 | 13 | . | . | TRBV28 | CASSLPQTYEQYF | TGTGCCAGCAGTTTACCCCAGACCTACGAGCAGTACTTC
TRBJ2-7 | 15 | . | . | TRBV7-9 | CASSLAIDYEYEQYF | TGTGCCAGCAGCTTAGCGATTGACTACGAGTACGAGCAGTACTTC
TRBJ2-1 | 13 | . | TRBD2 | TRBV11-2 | CASTLSGINEQFF | TGTGCCAGCACCCTGAGCGGGATCAATGAGCAGTTCTTC
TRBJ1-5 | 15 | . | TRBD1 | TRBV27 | CASSRMTGVNQPQHF | TGTGCCAGCAGCCGAATGACAGGGGTCAATCAGCCCCAGCATTTT
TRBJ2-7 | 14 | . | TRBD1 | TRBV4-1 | CASSQGDRDYEQYF | TGCGCCAGCAGCCAGGGGGACAGGGACTACGAGCAGTACTTC
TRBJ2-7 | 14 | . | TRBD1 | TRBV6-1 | CASSRDRDSYEQYF | TGTGCCAGCTCCCGGGACAGGGACTCCTACGAGCAGTACTTC
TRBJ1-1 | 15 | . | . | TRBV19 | CASSIAPLKNTEAFF | TGTGCCAGTAGTATAGCTCCTCTAAAGAACACTGAAGCTTTCTTT
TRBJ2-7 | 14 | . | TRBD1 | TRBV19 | CASSRDSSSYEQYF | TGTGCCAGTAGTCGGGACAGTAGCTCCTACGAGCAGTACTTC
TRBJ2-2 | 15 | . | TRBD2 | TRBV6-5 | CASSYNVAGTGELFF | TGTGCCAGCAGTTACAACGTAGCGGGCACCGGGGAGCTGTTTTTT
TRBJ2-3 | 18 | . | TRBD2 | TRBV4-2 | CASSQVEPGRGFTDTQYF | TGTGCCAGCAGCCAAGTTGAACCCGGGAGGGGATTCACAGATACGCAGTATTTT
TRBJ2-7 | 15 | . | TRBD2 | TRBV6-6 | CASIAGGASGSEQYF | TGTGCCAGCATCGCAGGGGGGGCTAGCGGGAGCGAGCAGTACTTC
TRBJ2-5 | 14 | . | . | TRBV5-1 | CASSGGQPRETQYF | TGCGCCAGCAGCGGCGGACAGCCTCGAGAGACCCAGTACTTC
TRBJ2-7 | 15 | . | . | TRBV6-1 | CASSAKTGSSYEQYF | TGTGCCAGCAGCGCAAAGACAGGAAGCTCCTACGAGCAGTACTTC
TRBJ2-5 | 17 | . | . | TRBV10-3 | CAISESLRQTHQETQYF | TGTGCCATCAGTGAGTCTTTGAGACAGACGCACCAAGAGACCCAGTACTTC
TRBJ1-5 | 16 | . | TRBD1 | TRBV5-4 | CASSFGGQGVFQPQHF | TGTGCCAGCAGCTTTGGGGGACAGGGGGTCTTTCAGCCCCAGCATTTT
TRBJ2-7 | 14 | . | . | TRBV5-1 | CASSLGRTDYEQYF | TGCGCCAGCAGCTTGGGGAGGACCGACTACGAGCAGTACTTC
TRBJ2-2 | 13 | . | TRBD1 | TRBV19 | CASRRDRGRELFF | TGTGCCAGTAGACGGGACAGGGGCCGGGAGCTGTTTTTT
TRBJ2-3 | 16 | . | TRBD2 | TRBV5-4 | CASSLGGTSHPDTQYF | TGTGCCAGCAGCTTGGGTGGGACTAGCCACCCAGATACGCAGTATTTT
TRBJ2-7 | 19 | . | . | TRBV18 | CASSPRFAGARAEPYEQYF | TGTGCCAGCTCACCACGGTTTGCAGGGGCGCGGGCGGAGCCCTACGAGCAGTACTTC
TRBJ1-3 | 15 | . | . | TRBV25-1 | CASSEGGASGNTIYF | TGTGCCAGCAGTGAGGGGGGGGCCTCTGGAAACACCATATATTTT
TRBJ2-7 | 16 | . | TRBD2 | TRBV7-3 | CASSPHGLAAPYEQYF | TGTGCCAGCAGCCCCCACGGACTAGCGGCGCCGTACGAGCAGTACTTC
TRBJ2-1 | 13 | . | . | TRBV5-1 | CASSLVEANEQFF | TGCGCCAGCAGCTTGGTTGAAGCCAATGAGCAGTTCTTC
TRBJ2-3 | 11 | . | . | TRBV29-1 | CSVSSTDTQYF | TGCAGCGTTTCTAGCACAGATACGCAGTATTTT
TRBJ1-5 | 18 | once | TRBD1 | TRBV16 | CASSQSPGTGGVNQPQHF | TGTGCCAGCAGCCAATCTCCCGGGACAGGGGGCGTCAATCAGCCCCAGCATTTT
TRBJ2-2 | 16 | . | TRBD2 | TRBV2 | CASSEGLAGTTGELFF | TGTGCCAGCAGTGAAGGGCTAGCGGGAACCACCGGGGAGCTGTTTTTT
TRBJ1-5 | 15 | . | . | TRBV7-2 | CASSLSGQGNQPQHF | TGTGCCAGCAGCTTGTCAGGCCAGGGCAATCAGCCCCAGCATTTT
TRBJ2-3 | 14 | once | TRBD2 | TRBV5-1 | CASSLVAGVDTQYF | TGCGCCAGCAGCTTGGTTGCGGGAGTGGATACGCAGTATTTT
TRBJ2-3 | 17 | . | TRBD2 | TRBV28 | CASSSATSGRAADTQYF | TGTGCCAGCAGTAGCGCAACTAGCGGGAGAGCGGCAGATACGCAGTATTTT
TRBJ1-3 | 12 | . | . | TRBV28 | CASSESGNTIYF | TGTGCCAGCAGTGAGTCCGGAAACACCATATATTTT